This T cell receptor beta chain was documented in a study of blood T cell repertoires in COVID-19. Study-level information: In each case, the material was cDNA or gDNA derived from T cells, B-cell-depleted T cells, or PBMCs.

The CDR3 has 13 residues. Trimming removed 4 bases at V and 2 bases at J, with 8 bases between. Germline loops: CDR1 MNHEY, CDR2 SMNVEV (reference sequence). This clone turned up a few times. As handled by the study authors: Amplification of reference gene primers provided the estimated nucleated cell counts. Only in-frame clones appear in the TCRdb table, and some are missing; sequencing was by immunoSEQ multiplex PCR. V and J calls and clone size are those listed in that table; D and trimming were worked out from the DNA. The sample yields approximately 190,000 clones, over 70% seen once. The material sequenced was peripheral blood. The origin of this receptor is a man aged 55 to 70 with acute or convalescent COVID-19. The chain recombines TRBV27 with TRBJ2-5, with D unresolved. CDR3 sequence: CASSSLVQETQYF. The DNA of the CDR3 is TGTGCCAGCAGTTCGCTAGTTCAAGAGACCCAGTACTTC.